Listed here is a single TCR beta chain. V was clipped by 6 bases and J by 10 bases; unmatched bases: 10. This CDR3 region has 13 residues. Germline V CDR1 and CDR2: KGHSH, LQKENI. The data belong to a study of blood T cell repertoires in COVID-19. Study in general: Sites in the United States, Italy and Spain provided acute and convalescent COVID-19 samples. Sources were T cells, B-cell-depleted T cells, or PBMCs; the material itself was cDNA or gDNA.

Methods used by the authors: For nucleated cells, counts were estimated from reference gene primer amplification. Sequenced by immunoSEQ multiplex PCR; TCRdb stores in-frame clones only, minus some. V and J calls and clone size are as listed in that table; D and trimming were resolved from the DNA. This repertoire shows nearly 200,000 clones, about 83% found once; its top ten account for roughly 5%. Sequences were obtained from peripheral blood. This chain uses TRBV18 with TRBJ2-3; 7 nucleotides agree with TRBD1. This clonotype originated in a woman in her 70s with active or convalescent COVID-19. The CDR3 reads CASSLNDRAPQYF. The DNA for the CDR3 is TGTGCCAGCTCCCTGAATGACAGGGCACCGCAGTATTTT.